This T cell receptor beta chain comes out of a study of CD8 T cells in ankylosing spondylitis. The study, taken as a whole, reports: Matched ankylosing spondylitis synovial fluid reportedly contained a significantly enriched population of disease-linked clones. Blood from ankylosing spondylitis patients appeared to carry a characteristic roughly 8-variant TCR beta motif.

This clonotype was seen a handful of times. No antigen is known for it. Making use of molecular barcodes, quantitative 5'-RACE generated TCR beta libraries. TCRdb analysed the 5' RACE reads with MiXCR anew, one entry per CDR3 protein. The sample lists under 150,000 distinct CDR3 sequences; approximately 8.4% were seen once. CDR1 and CDR2 (germline): MNHEY, SVGEGT. The CDR3 is 14 amino acids. Trimming left V 5 bases short and J 3 bases short, with 12 bases between. The sample taken for sequencing was synovial fluid, either unsorted or a sorted T cell fraction (not recorded which). This TCR was sampled from a male donor with ankylosing spondylitis. The J gene is TRBJ2-3, the V gene TRBV6-2 or TRBV6-3; no reliable D call. CDR3 DNA sequence: TGTGCCAGCAGTCCCGCCGGAGTGACAGATACGCAGTATTTT. As protein: CASSPAGVTDTQYF.